This T cell receptor (beta chain) was identified in a study of T cells in localized non-small cell lung cancer. Whole-study findings and limits: When the top 100 tumor clones were examined, a median about 60 of them also appeared in the adjacent lung, which was paired and uninvolved. Heterogeneity remains possible because sequencing was limited to only one tumor region. Among the tissues sampled, uninvolved adjacent lung had the highest T cell clonality, above tumor.

Data came from immunoSEQ multiplex PCR; TCRdb stores just in-frame clones and leaves some out. The repertoire holds approximately 11,000 clones, with roughly 82% as singletons. The CDR3 contains 14 residues. Germline CDR1 reads MNHEY; CDR2 reads SMNVEV (reference sequence). The germline V and J ends were trimmed by 5 bases and 0 bases, with 11 bases remaining between them. As regards this clone: The antigen is undetermined.

The material was peripheral blood mononuclear cells, obtained before any cancer treatment. The chain carries TRBV27 and TRBJ2-7; tentatively, D is TRBD1 (5 bases). The receptor was derived from a female donor aged 60 or older with stage II lung adenocarcinoma. The CDR3 DNA sequence: TGTGCCAGCAGTGGGGAAGGGGACTCCTACGAGCAGTACTTC. Amino acid sequence: CASSGEGDSYEQYF.